This T cell receptor beta chain was captured by sequencing in a study of tumor-infiltrating lymphocytes in localized non-small cell lung cancer. Background on the study: Patients included smokers and never-smokers with various histologies, some sampled after neoadjuvant chemotherapy.

This clone has only one observation. CDR3 length equals 16 residues. Looked up from germline, CDR1 is SGHKS and CDR2 is YYEKEE (reference sequence). After removal of 5 bases from V and 5 bases from J, the junction contained 10 bases not matched to a gene. Some clones are missing from TCRdb's copy, which holds only in-frame ones; the method was immunoSEQ multiplex PCR. The sample yields 12,000 or so clones, around 86% seen once. Sequencing input: lung tumor tissue. This receptor was obtained from a human donor with non-small cell lung cancer. V and J are TRBV5-5 and TRBJ1-4; TRBD1 aligns across 9 bases. The CDR3 DNA reads as TGTGCCAGCAGGCGCAGCCCACAGGGGGCCAATGAAAAACTGTTTTTT. Amino acid sequence: CASRRSPQGANEKLFF.